This T cell receptor beta chain was profiled in a study of low-dose radiotherapy and immunotherapy resistance in tumors. The sample holds a few counts of this clonotype. A read error is the likely source, as a far larger clone sits one nucleotide away. First-strand cDNA relied on TRAV- and TRBV-specific primers spanning alpha and beta chains. Over approximately 19 PCR cycles, TCRs were amplified from a constant-region primer and V-primer adapter. TCRdb reanalysed the reads using MiXCR and keeps one entry per CDR3 protein. The sample shows under 70,000 distinct CDR3 sequences, 20% to 25% of them seen only once. V dropped 6 bases and J dropped 3 bases, with 3 bases sitting between them. The CDR3 totals 12 residues. Time point described: before trial treatment.

The sequence was obtained from a male donor with prostate cancer. Sequenced material: PBMCs, taken before treatment. This chain joins TRBV12-3 or TRBV12-4 and TRBJ2-6; D gene ambiguous. For the CDR3, the DNA is TGTGCCAGCAGCCGTGGGGCCAACGTCCTGACTTTC. This codes for CASSRGANVLTF.